This T cell receptor (beta chain) stems from a study of CD8 T cells in ankylosing spondylitis. Regarding the study as a whole: Eight highly homologous variants formed a TCR beta motif that appeared characteristic of ankylosing spondylitis blood. Disease-associated clones were reportedly significantly overrepresented in matched ankylosing spondylitis synovial fluid. Prior work had noted some motif variants in reactive arthritis blood and synovial fluid. Disease-associated clones were CD8+ and fairly uncommon in peripheral blood.

As the method for making TCR beta libraries, quantitative 5'-RACE with molecular barcodes was used. TCRdb re-derived calls from the 5' RACE reads in MiXCR, one entry per CDR3 protein. The sample includes about 840,000 distinct CDR3 sequences, 12% of them seen just once. In its sample, this clonotype was seen a few times. Antigen: not known. The CDR3 totals 14 residues. Trimming cost V 7 bases and J 5 bases; bases outside gene matches: 10. In germline, CDR1 is SQVTM, CDR2 ANQGSEA. The clonotype originates from a male donor with ankylosing spondylitis. The chain uses TRBV29-1 and TRBJ2-1; 8 bases line up with TRBD2. Sample: blood, either unsorted or a sorted T cell fraction (not recorded which). The CDR3 spells CSAQKVAGHNEQFF. CDR3 in DNA: TGCAGCGCCCAGAAGGTAGCGGGGCACAATGAGCAGTTCTTC.